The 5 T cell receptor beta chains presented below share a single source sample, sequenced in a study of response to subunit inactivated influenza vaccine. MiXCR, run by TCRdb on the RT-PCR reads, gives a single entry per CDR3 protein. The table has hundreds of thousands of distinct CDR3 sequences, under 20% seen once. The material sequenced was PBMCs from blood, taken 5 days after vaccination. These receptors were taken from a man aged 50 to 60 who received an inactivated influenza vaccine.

The CDR3 loop reads CASGTADNYGYTF. CDR3 in DNA: TGTGCCAGCGGGACAGCAGATAACTATGGCTACACCTTC. The J gene is TRBJ1-2, the V gene TRBV12-3 or TRBV12-4, with 7 bases aligning to TRBD1. V gave up 8 bases and J gave up 1 base; unmatched junction bases: 4. This CDR3 contains 13 residues.

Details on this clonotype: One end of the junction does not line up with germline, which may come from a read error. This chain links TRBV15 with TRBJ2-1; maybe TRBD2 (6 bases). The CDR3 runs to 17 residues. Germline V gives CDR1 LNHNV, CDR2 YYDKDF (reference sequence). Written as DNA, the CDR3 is TGTGCCACCAGCAGAGATGCGGGCGGGATACCATTGAATGAGCACTTCTTC. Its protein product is CATSRDAGGIPLNEHFF. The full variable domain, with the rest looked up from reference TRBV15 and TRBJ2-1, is DAMVIQNPRYQVTQFGKPVTLSCSQTLNHNVMYWYQQKSSQAPKLLFHYYDKDFNNEADTPDNFQSRRPNTSFCFLDIRSPGLGDTAMYLCATSRDAGGIPLNEHFFGPGTRLTVL.

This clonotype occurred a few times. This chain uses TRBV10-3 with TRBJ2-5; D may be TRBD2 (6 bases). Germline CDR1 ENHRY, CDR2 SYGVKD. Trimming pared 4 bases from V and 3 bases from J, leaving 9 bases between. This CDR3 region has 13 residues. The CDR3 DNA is TGTGCCATCAGTGTCAGGAGGGAAGAGACCCAGTACTTC. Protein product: CAISVRREETQYF.

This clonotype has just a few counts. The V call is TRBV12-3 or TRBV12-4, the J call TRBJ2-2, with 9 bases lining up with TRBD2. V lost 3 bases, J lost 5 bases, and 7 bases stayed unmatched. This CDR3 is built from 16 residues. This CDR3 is CASSLSSGSLTGELFF. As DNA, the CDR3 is TGTGCCAGCAGTTTGAGTAGCGGGAGCTTGACCGGGGAGCTGTTTTTT.

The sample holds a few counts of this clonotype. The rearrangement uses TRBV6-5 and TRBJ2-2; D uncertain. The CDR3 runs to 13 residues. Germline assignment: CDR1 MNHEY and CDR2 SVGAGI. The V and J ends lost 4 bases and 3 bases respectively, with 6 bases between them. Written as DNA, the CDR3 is TGTGCCAGCAGTTTTGCATACACCGGGGAGCTGTTTTTT. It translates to CASSFAYTGELFF.